The source of this T cell receptor (beta chain) is a study of CXCR3-negative and CXCR3-positive naive CD8 T cells. Carrying UMI labels, the TRB cDNA libraries were prepared through 5' RACE. From the 5' RACE reads, TCRdb lists one entry per CDR3 protein and no DNA. The sample table sets out under 70,000 distinct CDR3 sequences. The CDR3 spans 13 residues. The germline CDR1 and CDR2 sequences are SGHVS and FNYEAQ. The rearrangement uses TRBV7-6 and TRBJ2-7. Input material: memory CD8+ T cells from blood. This receptor was taken from a human donor in good health. Some clones in this sample may be carry-over from other donors' samples. The CDR3 spells CASSPGGILGQYF.